The entry below gives a single TCR beta chain sequence along with its context. The germline V gene encodes CDR1 SGHVS and CDR2 FQNEAQ. The length of the CDR3 is 14 residues. Germline trimming cut 5 bases from V and 6 bases from J; bases unmatched to any gene: 5. The data belong to a study of long-term antiretroviral therapy in people with HIV. An immunoSEQ assay, version v3.0, was performed at survey level. Data came from immunoSEQ multiplex PCR; TCRdb stores just in-frame clones and leaves some out. This sample yields around 19,000 clones, of which less than 85% are seen a single time; approximately 12% belongs to the top ten.

The chain is built from TRBV7-8 and TRBJ2-1, with 9 bases lining up with TRBD2. This receptor was taken from a man aged 40-49 years with HIV. The sample here was unsorted PBMCs, taken around 2.4 years after starting antiretroviral therapy. The CDR3 nucleotides are TGTGCCAGCAGCACGGGACTAGCTCCCAATGAGCAGTTCTTC. Translation gives CASSTGLAPNEQFF.